The subject of this entry is one T cell receptor (beta chain). This sample is part of a study of T-cell memory formation after mild COVID-19. From the 5' RACE reads, TCRdb called clonotypes with MiXCR, one entry per CDR3 protein. The repertoire has approximately 340,000 distinct CDR3 sequences, roughly 15% of them found once; the top ten carry 20% to 25%. Germline V gives CDR1 MNHEY, CDR2 SMNVEV (reference sequence). V lost 3 bases, J lost 13 bases, and 10 bases lay in between. The CDR3 consists of 12 residues. This sequence originates from a man younger than 30 who had mild COVID-19 (a few samples of this study predate the infection). Cell type and time point are not known. J is TRBJ1-6 and V is TRBV27, with D maybe TRBD1 (6 bases). The source material was PBMCs or a T cell subset sorted from them (not recorded which). The CDR3 bases are TGTGCCAGCAGTTTGCCAGGGGCCCCCCTCCACTTT. This codes for CASSLPGAPLHF.